These 32 T cell receptor beta chains originate from one sample sequenced in a study of control samples from healthy donors and cancer patients. Clones were read by immunoSEQ multiplex PCR, and TCRdb kept only the in-frame ones, dropping some. The data hold 150,000 to 200,000 clones, with around nine tenths observed a single time. The specimen was blood. These receptor sequences come from a woman in her twenties or thirties in good health.

The rearrangement joins TRBV27 to TRBJ1-2; maybe TRBD1 (6 bases). CDR1 MNHEY and CDR2 SMNVEV come from the germline V gene (reference sequence). With 3 bases removed from V and 7 bases from J, the gap between germline ends came to 15 bases. This CDR3 spans 14 amino acids. CDR3 residues: CASSFGGAGSGYTF. CDR3 in DNA: TGTGCCAGCAGTTTCGGGGGCGCGGGTAGTGGCTACACCTTC.

This chain joins TRBV24-1 and TRBJ1-2, with TRBD1 matching 8 bases. Germline lookup yields CDR1 KGHDR and CDR2 SFDVKD. The length of the CDR3 is 16 residues. V gave up 3 bases and J gave up 4 bases; unmatched junction bases: 9. In DNA, the CDR3 is TGTGCCACCAGTGATAGTAGCCCAGGGGGCGGCTATGGCTACACCTTC. Protein sequence: CATSDSSPGGGYGYTF.

This clone was seen more than once but under ten times. This chain uses TRBV19 with TRBJ2-6; D perhaps matches TRBD1 (6 bases). Trimming took 6 bases from V and 0 from J, leaving 18 bases between them. CDR1 is LNHDA and CDR2 is SQIVND in the germline V gene (reference sequence). CDR3 length equals 18 residues. The CDR3 loop reads CASSSSWTVTSGANVLTF. For the CDR3, the DNA is TGTGCCAGTAGCTCCTCATGGACAGTGACCTCTGGGGCCAACGTCCTGACTTTC.

The count of this clone is one. The chain recombines TRBV4-1 with TRBJ1-1; D may be TRBD1 (5 bases). The CDR3 has 15 residues. Trimming pared 0 bases from V and 6 bases from J, leaving 14 bases between. The V gene's germline CDR1 is MGHRA and CDR2 YSYEKL. CDR3 sequence (DNA): TGCGCCAGCAGCCAAGAAGGAGCAGGGAAGGCTGAAGCTTTCTTT. Translated: CASSQEGAGKAEAFF.

This clone came up once. J is TRBJ1-4 and V is TRBV14; 9 bases line up with TRBD1. With V trimmed by 1 base and J by 8 bases, 5 bases remained unmatched. From germline, CDR1 is SGHDN and CDR2 FVKESK. The CDR3 totals 15 residues. The DNA of the CDR3 is TGTGCCAGCAGCCAAGTTGGGACAGGGAACGAAAAACTGTTTTTT. It codes for CASSQVGTGNEKLFF.

The chain links TRBV3-1 (or the pseudogene TRBV3-2) to TRBJ1-3, with D possibly TRBD1 on 5 matching bases. The CDR3 is 14 amino acids. V was pared by 4 bases and J by 4 bases, with 11 bases between. Germline CDR1 LGHDT, CDR2 YNNKEL (reference sequence). CDR3 amino acids: CASSPETGGNTIYF. The CDR3, as DNA: TGTGCCAGCAGCCCTGAAACAGGCGGAAACACCATATATTTT.

The V and J genes are TRBV7-9 and TRBJ2-3; possibly TRBD2 for D (6 bases). CDR1 and CDR2 from the germline V gene are SEHNR and FQNEAQ (reference sequence). Trimming shortened V by 4 bases and J by 2 bases, and 19 bases separated the two germline ends. The CDR3 covers 17 residues. CDR3 bases: TGTGCCAGCAGCTACGGCGGTAGTAGCGGATCCACAGATACGCAGTATTTT. Translated, it gives CASSYGGSSGSTDTQYF.

V gene TRBV5-1 combines with J gene TRBJ2-7; the match to TRBD2 covers 9 bases. Trimming took 4 bases from V and 7 from J; bases not matched to a gene: 12. The germline CDR1 and CDR2 sequences are SGHRS and YFSETQ. This CDR3 region has 15 residues. The CDR3 DNA reads as TGCGCCAGCAGCCTGATAGGGGGGACTAGCCCAGAGCAGTACTTC. Its translation: CASSLIGGTSPEQYF.

The rearrangement links TRBV7-9 to TRBJ2-1, with TRBD2 matching over 11 bases. Germline V CDR1 and CDR2: SEHNR, FQNEAQ (reference sequence). CDR3 size: 16 residues. V trimming: 0 bases; J trimming: 10 bases; junction bases outside the gene matches: 8. As DNA, the CDR3 is TGTGCCAGCAGCTTAGCGTTAACTAGCGGGAGAGGCGAGCAGTTCTTC. Translating gives CASSLALTSGRGEQFF.

V usage is TRBV7-8 and J usage is TRBJ2-3, with D perhaps being TRBD1 or TRBD2 (5 bases each). Trimming took off 5 bases at V and 6 bases at J, with 30 bases between the two ends. Germline CDR1 and CDR2: SGHVS and FQNEAQ. The CDR3 has 19 amino acids. For the CDR3, the DNA is TGTGCCAGCAGCCCCCCTCCGTTGTTGAGGGGCTCCTACGGGGATACGCAGTATTTT. Translated, it gives CASSPPPLLRGSYGDTQYF.

V is TRBV2 and J is TRBJ2-2; TRBD2 agrees at 9 bases. The CDR3 sequence is 19 residues long. J was trimmed by 2 bases and V by 1 base; bases with no gene match: 11. Germline V gene sequence: CDR1 SNHLY, CDR2 FYNNEI. CDR3 region: CASSEVRVWRGGNTGELFF. CDR3 sequence (DNA): TGTGCCAGCAGTGAAGTAAGAGTTTGGCGGGGGGGTAACACCGGGGAGCTGTTTTTT.

V and J are TRBV14 and TRBJ2-1; TRBD2 matches 10 bases. Germline V gene data show CDR1 as SGHDN and CDR2 as FVKESK. The CDR3 extends over 17 amino acids. J was trimmed by 8 bases and V by 0 bases; bases with no gene match: 10. The CDR3: CASSQDRTSGFWDEQFF. CDR3 nucleotide sequence: TGTGCCAGCAGCCAAGATAGGACTAGCGGCTTCTGGGATGAGCAGTTCTTC.

This clone appeared many times. The chain uses TRBV6-6 and TRBJ2-3; 12 bases are a match to TRBD2. The CDR3 contains 16 residues. V gave up 6 bases and J gave up 4 bases; unmatched junction bases: 8. In germline, CDR1 is MNHNY, CDR2 SVGAGI (reference sequence). CDR3 DNA sequence: TGTGCCAGCAGGCCGACTAGCGGGAGTATCGCAGATACGCAGTATTTT. Its protein is CASRPTSGSIADTQYF.

The rearrangement links TRBV25-1 to TRBJ1-2, with D perhaps TRBD1 (5 bases). Germline lookup yields CDR1 MGHDK and CDR2 SYGVNS. The CDR3 is made up of 12 amino acids. With 6 bases removed from V and 4 bases from J, the gap between germline ends came to 9 bases. The CDR3 reads CASRDSAYGYTF. The CDR3 DNA is TGTGCCAGCAGAGACAGCGCCTATGGCTACACCTTC.

The chain joins TRBV10-3 to TRBJ2-4, with 13 positions matching TRBD2. The CDR3 spans 15 residues. V lost 5 bases, J lost 4 bases, and 2 bases stayed unmatched. The germline V gene encodes CDR1 ENHRY and CDR2 SYGVKD. The CDR3 protein is CAISPLAGGKNIQYF. The CDR3 nucleotides are TGTGCCATCAGTCCACTAGCGGGAGGGAAAAACATTCAGTACTTC.

The genes are TRBV5-6 and TRBJ2-5, with 7 bases aligning to TRBD1. V lost 4 bases to trimming and J lost 3 bases; unmatched junction nucleotides: 3. CDR3 length: 13 residues. Germline V lookup: CDR1 SGHDT, CDR2 YYEEEE. The CDR3 nucleotides read TGTGCCAGCAGCCCTGGGACAGAAGAGACCCAGTACTTC. This translates into CASSPGTEETQYF.

This chain joins TRBV5-4 and TRBJ2-1; TRBD2 is a possible D gene (7 bases). The V end was cut by 1 base, the J end by 4 bases, with 21 bases between. Germline loops: CDR1 SGHNT, CDR2 YYREEE (reference sequence). This CDR3 is 18 amino acids long. The CDR3 sequence is CASSLQAGGPTIYNEQFF. Written as DNA, the CDR3 is TGTGCCAGCAGCTTGCAGGCCGGGGGGCCCACGATTTACAATGAGCAGTTCTTC.

V usage is TRBV5-1 and J usage is TRBJ2-5, with no clear D. This CDR3 has 11 residues. Germline CDR1 reads SGHRS; CDR2 reads YFSETQ. Trimming left V 4 bases short and J 7 bases short, with 8 bases between. The CDR3 DNA reads as TGCGCCAGCAGCGGGGATGGGACCCAGTACTTC. Encoded protein: CASSGDGTQYF.

This chain joins TRBV6-6 and TRBJ1-2, with 7 bases identical to TRBD1. V was pared by 8 bases and J by 4 bases, with 10 bases of the junction left unmatched. Germline V lookup: CDR1 MNHNY, CDR2 SVGAGI (reference sequence). The CDR3 runs 14 residues. CDR3 sequence: CASCTGECFYGYTF. The CDR3 coding sequence is TGTGCCAGCTGCACAGGGGAATGCTTCTATGGCTACACCTTC.

The chain has TRBV5-6 and TRBJ2-7; tentative D call: TRBD2 (6 bases). The germline CDR1 and CDR2 sequences are SGHDT and YYEEEE. The CDR3 runs to 15 residues. Trimming shortened V by 4 bases and J by 5 bases, and 19 bases separated the two germline ends. The CDR3 nucleotides are TGTGCCAGCAGCCTCCTAGCCCGGGAGAACCACGAGCAGTACTTC. Its protein product is CASSLLARENHEQYF.

J is TRBJ1-3 and V is TRBV5-6; D is unresolved. The CDR3 covers 17 residues. V gave up 3 bases and J gave up 4 bases, with 20 bases separating them. Looked up from germline, CDR1 is SGHDT and CDR2 is YYEEEE. The CDR3 DNA sequence: TGTGCCAGCAGCTCCCGGGTCTTATCAATGGGCGGAAACACCATATATTTT. This translates into CASSSRVLSMGGNTIYF.

The rearrangement uses TRBV19 and TRBJ2-1; possible D gene TRBD2, 7 bases. CDR1 is LNHDA, CDR2 SQIVND, per germline (reference sequence). The CDR3 length is 16 residues. Trimming took 3 bases from V and 3 from J, leaving 15 bases between them. This chain's CDR3 is CASSMGASGFYNEQFF. CDR3 bases: TGTGCCAGTAGTATGGGGGCTAGCGGCTTCTACAATGAGCAGTTCTTC.

The chain uses TRBV2 and TRBJ2-2, with D tentatively TRBD2 (5 bases). Trimming cost V 3 bases and J 4 bases, with 6 bases left between them. Germline V lookup: CDR1 SNHLY, CDR2 FYNNEI. The CDR3 consists of 13 residues. The CDR3 spells CASSDRGTGELFF. The CDR3 DNA reads TGTGCCAGCAGTGACCGGGGCACCGGGGAGCTGTTTTTT. Together with reference TRBV2 and TRBJ2-2, the CDR3 gives the full variable domain: EPEVTQTPSHQVTQMGQEVILRCVPISNHLYFYWYRQILGQKVEFLVSFYNNEISEKSEIFDDQFSVERPDGSNFTLKIRSTKLEDSAMYFCASSDRGTGELFFGEGSRLTVL.

The chain links TRBV6-5 to TRBJ2-7; D possibly corresponds to TRBD2 (5 bases). This CDR3 has 11 residues. The germline V gene encodes CDR1 MNHEY and CDR2 SVGAGI. The ends were cut back, 6 bases at V and 5 bases at J, with 8 bases in the middle. CDR3 sequence reads: CASSGKDEQYF. The DNA of the CDR3 is TGTGCCAGCAGCGGGAAGGACGAGCAGTACTTC.

The sample holds a few counts of this clone. V usage is TRBV4-2 and J usage is TRBJ2-5, with D unclear. V was trimmed by 0 bases and J by 4 bases, leaving 12 bases between them. Germline V gene lookup returns CDR1 LGHNA and CDR2 YNFKEQ. The CDR3 runs 15 residues. The DNA for the CDR3 is TGTGCCAGCAGCCAAGAGGGTGGCCACACAGAGACCCAGTACTTC. Protein: CASSQEGGHTETQYF.

The chain employs TRBV20-1 and TRBJ2-4; 10 nucleotides agree with TRBD1. The CDR3 covers 15 residues. Germline-derived CDR1 and CDR2 are DFQATT and SNEGSKA (reference sequence). V was pared by 3 bases and J by 5 bases, with 7 bases of the junction left unmatched. This chain's CDR3 is CSASGVGTGENIQYF. The DNA of the CDR3 is TGCAGTGCTAGTGGAGTGGGGACAGGGGAAAACATTCAGTACTTC.

The rearrangement uses TRBV5-6 and TRBJ1-5; D is unresolved. The V gene's germline CDR1 is SGHDT and CDR2 YYEEEE. CDR3 length equals 15 residues. With 0 bases removed from V and 3 bases from J, the gap between germline ends came to 10 bases. In DNA, the CDR3 is TGTGCCAGCAGCTTGGCTCACACCGCCAATCAGCCCCAGCATTTT. This sequence encodes CASSLAHTANQPQHF.

V usage is TRBV5-5 and J usage is TRBJ1-4; no definite D call. The CDR3 is 15 residues long. V was cut by 0 bases and J by 5 bases, with 11 bases left in between. Germline V CDR1 and CDR2: SGHKS, YYEKEE (reference sequence). In nucleotides, the CDR3 is TGTGCCAGCAGCTTGGCCCCCACACCCAATGAAAAACTGTTTTTT. Protein sequence: CASSLAPTPNEKLFF.

This rearrangement joins TRBV7-9 to TRBJ2-7; possible D gene TRBD2, 6 bases. V gave up 5 bases and J gave up 3 bases, with 11 bases separating them. From germline, CDR1 is SEHNR and CDR2 FQNEAQ (reference sequence). This CDR3 has 13 residues. CDR3 loop: CASSPGLDYEQYF. The CDR3 DNA reads TGTGCCAGCAGCCCGGGACTCGACTACGAGCAGTACTTC. Based on the CDR3 plus reference TRBV7-9 and TRBJ2-7, the full variable domain is DTGVSQNPRHKITKRGQNVTFRCDPISEHNRLYWYRQTLGQGPEFLTYFQNEAQLEKSRLLSDRFSAERPKGSFSTLEIQRTEQGDSAMYLCASSPGLDYEQYFGPGTRLTVT.

J is TRBJ2-1 and V is TRBV27; TRBD1 matches 8 bases. The germline CDR1 and CDR2 sequences are MNHEY and SMNVEV (reference sequence). The CDR3 runs 14 residues. V gave up 5 bases and J gave up 4 bases; unmatched junction bases: 4. CDR3 sequence (DNA): TGTGCCAGCAGTCGGGACAGGTTTTACAATGAGCAGTTCTTC. Protein: CASSRDRFYNEQFF.

This rearrangement joins TRBV25-1 to TRBJ2-7, with TRBD1 matching 8 bases. Trimming took 8 bases from V and 6 from J; bases not matched to a gene: 3. Germline V gene sequence: CDR1 MGHDK, CDR2 SYGVNS. The CDR3 length is 11 residues. The CDR3 is CASRTGLEQYF. The CDR3 coding sequence is TGTGCCAGCCGGACAGGGCTCGAGCAGTACTTC.

The rearrangement links TRBV3-1 (or the pseudogene TRBV3-2) to TRBJ2-5, with a tentative D call TRBD2 (5 bases). Germline V gives CDR1 LGHDT, CDR2 YNNKEL (reference sequence). The germline V and J ends were trimmed by 7 bases and 4 bases, with 7 bases remaining between them. The CDR3 is made up of 11 amino acids. CDR3 coding DNA: TGTGCCAGCACGGGGAGAGAGACCCAGTACTTC. This sequence encodes CASTGRETQYF.